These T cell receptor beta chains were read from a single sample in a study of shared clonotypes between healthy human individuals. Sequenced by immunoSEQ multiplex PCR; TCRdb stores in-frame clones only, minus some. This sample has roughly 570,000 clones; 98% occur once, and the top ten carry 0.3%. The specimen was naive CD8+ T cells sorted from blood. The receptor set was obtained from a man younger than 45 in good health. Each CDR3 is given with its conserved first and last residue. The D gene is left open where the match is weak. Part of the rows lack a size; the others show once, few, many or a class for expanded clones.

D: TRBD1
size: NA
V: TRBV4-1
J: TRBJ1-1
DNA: TGCGCCAGCAGCCGAGAACAGGGGGCGACTGAAGCTTTCTTT
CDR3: CASSREQGATEAFF

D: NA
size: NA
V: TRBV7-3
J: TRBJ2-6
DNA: TGTGCCAGCAGCCCTCGGGACAAAAAACCCTCTGGGGCCAACGTCCTGACTTTC
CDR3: CASSPRDKKPSGANVLTF

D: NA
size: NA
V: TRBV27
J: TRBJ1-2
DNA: TGTGCCAGCAGCGGGGGGCCAGGGGTTTCCGGCTACACCTTC
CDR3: CASSGGPGVSGYTF

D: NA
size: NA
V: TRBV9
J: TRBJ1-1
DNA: TGTGCCAGCAGCCCTGAAGTTGGGACTGAAGCTTTCTTT
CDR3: CASSPEVGTEAFF

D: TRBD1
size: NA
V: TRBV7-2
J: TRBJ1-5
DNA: TGTGCCAGCACCCTTAGCGGAGACAGGGGGGATCAGCCCCAGCATTTT
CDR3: CASTLSGDRGDQPQHF

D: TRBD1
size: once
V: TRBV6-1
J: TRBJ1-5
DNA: TGTGCCAGCAGTGAGTACAGGGGCTATCAGCCCCAGCATTTT
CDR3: CASSEYRGYQPQHF

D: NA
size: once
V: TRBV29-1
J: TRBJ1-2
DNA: TGCAGCGTTGAAATGGGAATCTATGGCTACACCTTC
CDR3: CSVEMGIYGYTF

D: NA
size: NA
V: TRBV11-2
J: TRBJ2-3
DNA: TGTGCCAGCAGCTTAGACGGGTCTAGCACAGATACGCAGTATTTT
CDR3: CASSLDGSSTDTQYF

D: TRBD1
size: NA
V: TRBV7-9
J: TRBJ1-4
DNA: TGTGCCAGCAGCTCCAACAGGGGAGCAACTAATGAAAAACTGTTTTTT
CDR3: CASSSNRGATNEKLFF

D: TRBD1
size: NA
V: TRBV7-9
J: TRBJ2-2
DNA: TGTGCCAGCAGCTTAATTTCGACAGGGCGCACCGGGGAGCTGTTTTTT
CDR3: CASSLISTGRTGELFF

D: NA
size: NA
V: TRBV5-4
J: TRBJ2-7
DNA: TGTGCCAGCAGCTTCGGGGGCCCCCCCTACGAGCAGTACTTC
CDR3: CASSFGGPPYEQYF

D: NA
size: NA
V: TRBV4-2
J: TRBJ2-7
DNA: TGTGCCAGCAGCAGCTCCCGGAGTCAAACCCCGTGGGAGCAGTACTTC
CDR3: CASSSSRSQTPWEQYF

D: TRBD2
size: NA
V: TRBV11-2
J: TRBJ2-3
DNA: TGTGCCAGCAGCTCGAGAGAGGCCGGACTAGCGGGATCGACAGATACGCAGTATTTT
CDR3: CASSSREAGLAGSTDTQYF

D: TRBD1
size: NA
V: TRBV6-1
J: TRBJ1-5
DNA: TGTGCCAGCCGCAGAGGGACAGGGCCCAATCAGCCCCAGCATTTT
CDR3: CASRRGTGPNQPQHF

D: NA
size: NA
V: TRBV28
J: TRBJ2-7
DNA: TGTGCCAGCAGTACCCCCTTTGGGCGGGAATTTTACGAGCAGTACTTC
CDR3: CASSTPFGREFYEQYF

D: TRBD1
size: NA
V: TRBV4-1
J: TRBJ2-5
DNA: TGCGCCAGCAGCCCAGGGACAGCTACCCAAGAGACCCAGTACTTC
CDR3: CASSPGTATQETQYF

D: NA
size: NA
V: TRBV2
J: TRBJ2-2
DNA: TGTGCCAGCAGTGAAGTACTTAGTGTCGGGGAGCTGTTTTTT
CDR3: CASSEVLSVGELFF

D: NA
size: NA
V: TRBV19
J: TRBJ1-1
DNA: TGTGCCAGTAGTCGCGACAGAAACGCTTTCTTT
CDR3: CASSRDRNAFF

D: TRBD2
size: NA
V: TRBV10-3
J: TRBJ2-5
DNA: TGTGCCATCAGTCCGGGACTAGCGGGAGCCGACCAAGAGACCCAGTACTTC
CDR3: CAISPGLAGADQETQYF

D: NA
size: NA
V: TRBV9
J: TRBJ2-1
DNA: TGTGCCAGGAGCGAGAGACGCGACAATGAGCAGTTCTTC
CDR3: CARSERRDNEQFF

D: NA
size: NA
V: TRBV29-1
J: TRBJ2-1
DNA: TGCAGCGTTGGGCGGGCTGCCACTTCCTACAATGAGCAGTTCTTC
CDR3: CSVGRAATSYNEQFF

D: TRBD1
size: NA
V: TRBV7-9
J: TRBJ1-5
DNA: TGTGCCAGCAGCTTAGCGACAGGGGACAATCAGCCCCAGCATTTT
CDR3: CASSLATGDNQPQHF

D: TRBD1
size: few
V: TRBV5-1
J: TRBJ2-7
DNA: TGCGCCAGCAGCTTGGGATCAGGGGGCGGGTACGAGCAGTACTTC
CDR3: CASSLGSGGGYEQYF

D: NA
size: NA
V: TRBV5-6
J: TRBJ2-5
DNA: TGTGCCAGCAGCTCCGTCAGGGAAGAGACCCAGTACTTC
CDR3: CASSSVREETQYF

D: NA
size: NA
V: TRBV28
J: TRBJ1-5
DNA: TGTGCCAGCAGTCCACGGATTGGTCAGCCCCAGCATTTT
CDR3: CASSPRIGQPQHF

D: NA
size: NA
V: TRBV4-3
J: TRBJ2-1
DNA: TGCGCCAGCAGCCCCGACTCGAATGAGCAGTTCTTC
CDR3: CASSPDSNEQFF

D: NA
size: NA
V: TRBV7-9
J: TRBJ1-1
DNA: TGTGCCAGCAGCTTAGGGAAGAACACTGAAGCTTTCTTT
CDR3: CASSLGKNTEAFF

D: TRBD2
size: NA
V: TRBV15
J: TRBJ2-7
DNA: TGTGCCACCAGCAGCACTAGCGGCTTATCCTACGAGCAGTACTTC
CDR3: CATSSTSGLSYEQYF

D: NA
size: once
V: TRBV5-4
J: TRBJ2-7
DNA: TGTGCCAGCTCCGGGGGTACCAGTTCGTACGAGCAGTACTTC
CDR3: CASSGGTSSYEQYF

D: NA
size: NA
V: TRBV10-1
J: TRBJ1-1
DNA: TGCGCCAGCAGTGAGTCTCCGGACGGTTGGACTGAAGCTTTCTTT
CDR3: CASSESPDGWTEAFF

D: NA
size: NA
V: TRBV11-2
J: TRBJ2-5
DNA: TGTGCCAGCAGCTTATTGGAGACCCAGTACTTC
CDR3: CASSLLETQYF

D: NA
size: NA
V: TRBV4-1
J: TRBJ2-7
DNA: TGCGCCAGCAGCTCGGACGGCTCCCGGTTCTACGAGCAGTACTTC
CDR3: CASSSDGSRFYEQYF

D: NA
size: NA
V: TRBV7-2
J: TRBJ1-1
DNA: TGTGCCAGCAGCTTAAACCGGGACACCGACACTGAAGCTTTCTTT
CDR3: CASSLNRDTDTEAFF

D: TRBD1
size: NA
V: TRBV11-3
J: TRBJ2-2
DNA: TGTGCCAGCAGCTTACCCCTAGGACAGGGAAACACCGGGGAGCTGTTTTTT
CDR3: CASSLPLGQGNTGELFF